The 3 T cell receptor beta chains below come from one sample, sequenced in a study of siplizumab effects on memory and regulatory T cells. This table comes from immunoSEQ multiplex PCR, and its TCRdb copy is limited to in-frame clones, with some not included. Seen here are some 100,000 clones, approximately 91% observed once, and the top ten hold 2.6%. The specimen was CD4+ T cells sorted from blood. These receptors all come from a human donor in good health. Some clones in this sample may be carry-over from other donors' samples.

V is TRBV9 and J is TRBJ2-1, with 13 bases aligning to TRBD2. V gave up 3 bases and J gave up 6 bases; unmatched junction bases: 6. The CDR3 spans 16 residues. Looked up from germline, CDR1 is SGDLS and CDR2 is YYNGEE. Written as DNA, the CDR3 is TGTGCCAGCAGCGGTCGGGGACTAGCGGGATTCAATGAGCAGTTCTTC. Translation gives CASSGRGLAGFNEQFF.

The rearrangement links TRBV5-1 to TRBJ2-7; 7 nucleotides match TRBD1. Germline trimming cut 0 bases from V and 6 bases from J; bases unmatched to any gene: 6. CDR3 length: 14 amino acids. Germline values: CDR1 SGHRS, CDR2 YFSETQ. The CDR3 region is CASSLGDSRGEQYF. The CDR3 nucleotides are TGCGCCAGCAGCTTGGGGGACAGCAGGGGCGAGCAGTACTTC.

This chain joins TRBV25-1 and TRBJ2-5; TRBD1 might be the D (6 bases). V gave up 2 bases and J gave up 0 bases, with 10 bases separating them. This CDR3 has 15 amino acids. CDR1 MGHDK and CDR2 SYGVNS come from the germline V gene. This CDR3 is CASSEPTGYQETQYF. The CDR3 DNA reads TGTGCCAGCAGTGAACCGACAGGCTACCAAGAGACCCAGTACTTC.